This T cell receptor beta chain was profiled in a study of T cell responses to AZD1222 COVID-19 vaccine. Regarding the study as a whole: All repertoire sampling was performed exclusively after the peak T cell response. Regions left unmutated in variants are reportedly the target of nearly half of spike-specific TCRs. Increased Spike-specific TCR breadth and depth were observed after two AZD1222 doses. Across the whole spike, CD4 TCRs peaked at regions 160-218 and 743-854.

About this clone itself: The antigen is undetermined.

The data were produced by immunoSEQ multiplex PCR, yet TCRdb's version contains in-frame clones alone and is incomplete. The data contain 77,000 or so clones, around 90% of them singletons. The sequences come from peripheral blood, collected on day 0 of MenACWY control vaccination. This clonotype originated in an adult in good health.

CDR3 DNA sequence: TGTGCCAGCAGTGATACTAGCGGGAGGACCTTGCTCGAGCAGTACTTC. Translation gives CASSDTSGRTLLEQYF. The chain has TRBV28 and TRBJ2-7; 12 nucleotides align to TRBD2. V was pared by 5 bases and J by 6 bases, with 11 bases of the junction left unmatched. The CDR3 length is 16 residues. CDR1 and CDR2 from the germline V gene are MDHEN and SYDVKM. Supplemented by reference TRBV28 and TRBJ2-7, the full variable domain reads DVKVTQSSRYLVKRTGEKVFLECVQDMDHENMFWYRQDPGLGLRLIYFSYDVKMKEKGDIPEGYSVSREKKERFSLILESASTNQTSMYLCASSDTSGRTLLEQYFGPGTRLTVT.